This TCR beta chain was recorded in a study of cytotoxic CD8 clonotypes in ibrutinib-treated CLL. The study, taken as a whole, reports: Sampling times, which were not matched between the groups, differed between sustained-remission patients and progressing patients. Clonality increased at ibrutinib response and stayed stable in sustained remission. At progression, however, it fell back toward baseline.

The protocol was immunoSEQ multiplex PCR, while the TCRdb copy is restricted to in-frame clones and leaves out a portion. The sample has about 160,000 clones; around nine tenths are singletons. The CDR3 runs 19 residues. V was clipped by 7 bases and J by 1 base; unmatched bases: 19. Germline V CDR1 and CDR2: MDHEN, SYDVKM. Turning to this clone: Its antigen is as yet unknown.

The chain joins TRBV28 to TRBJ2-7; 10 bases line up with TRBD2. This clonotype was sampled from a human donor with chronic lymphocytic leukemia. This specimen was PBMCs, taken at disease progression, from a patient treated with ibrutinib. The CDR3, as DNA: TGTGCCAGCAAGGCAGGGCTTGGGAGCGGGAGGGCCGGGTCCTACGAGCAGTACTTC. It translates to CASKAGLGSGRAGSYEQYF.